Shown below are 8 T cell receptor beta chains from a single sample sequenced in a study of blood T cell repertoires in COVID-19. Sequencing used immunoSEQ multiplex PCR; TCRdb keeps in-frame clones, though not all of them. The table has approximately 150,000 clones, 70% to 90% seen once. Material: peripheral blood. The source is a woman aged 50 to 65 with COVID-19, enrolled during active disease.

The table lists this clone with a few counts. The CDR3 DNA reads TGTGCCAGCAGGGGGACAGAGGGCTCACCCCTCCACTTT. Amino acid sequence: CASRGTEGSPLHF. The V gene is TRBV2, the J gene TRBJ1-6; 7 nucleotides line up with TRBD1. V lost 6 bases to trimming and J lost 10 bases; unmatched junction nucleotides: 6. In germline, CDR1 is SNHLY, CDR2 FYNNEI. The CDR3 extends over 13 amino acids.

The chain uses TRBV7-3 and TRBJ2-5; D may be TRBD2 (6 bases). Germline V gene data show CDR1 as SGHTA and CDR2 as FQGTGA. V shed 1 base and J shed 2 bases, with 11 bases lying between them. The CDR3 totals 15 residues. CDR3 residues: CASSLMAGRQETQYF. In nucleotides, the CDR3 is TGTGCCAGCAGCTTAATGGCGGGGAGGCAAGAGACCCAGTACTTC.

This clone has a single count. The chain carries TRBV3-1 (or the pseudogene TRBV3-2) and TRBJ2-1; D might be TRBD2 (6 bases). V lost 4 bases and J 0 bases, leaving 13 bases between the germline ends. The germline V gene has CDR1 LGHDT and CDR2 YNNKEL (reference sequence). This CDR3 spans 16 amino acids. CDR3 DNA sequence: TGTGCCAGCAGCCGAGGGCAGGGAGGCTCCTACAATGAGCAGTTCTTC. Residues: CASSRGQGGSYNEQFF.

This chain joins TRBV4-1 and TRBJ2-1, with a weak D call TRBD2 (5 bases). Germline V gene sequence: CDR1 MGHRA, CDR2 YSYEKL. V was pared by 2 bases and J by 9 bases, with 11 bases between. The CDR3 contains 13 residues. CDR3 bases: TGCGCCAGCAGCCAAATGGGAGATGGTGAGCAGTTCTTC. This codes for CASSQMGDGEQFF.

CDR3 sequence (DNA): TGTGCCAGCAGCCAGACCGGACTAGCGGGGGGACGGGGCTCCTACGAGCAGTACTTC. Protein sequence: CASSQTGLAGGRGSYEQYF. The chain is built from TRBV3-1 (or the pseudogene TRBV3-2) and TRBJ2-7; 14 nucleotides match TRBD2. From germline, CDR1 is LGHDT and CDR2 YNNKEL (reference sequence). The ends lost 3 bases at V and 0 bases at J; junction bases unmatched: 10. The CDR3 runs 19 residues.

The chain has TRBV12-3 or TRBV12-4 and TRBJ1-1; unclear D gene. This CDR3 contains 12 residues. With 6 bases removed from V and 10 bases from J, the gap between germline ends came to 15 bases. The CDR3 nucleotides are TGTGCCAGCAGCCACGGTATCGGTGGAGCTTTCTTT. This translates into CASSHGIGGAFF.

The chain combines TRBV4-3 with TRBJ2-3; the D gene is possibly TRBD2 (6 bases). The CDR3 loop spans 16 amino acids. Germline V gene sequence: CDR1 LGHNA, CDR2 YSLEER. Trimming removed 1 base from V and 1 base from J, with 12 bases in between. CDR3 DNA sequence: TGCGCCAGCAGCCAAGGTGTCGGGGGTGGCACAGATACGCAGTATTTT. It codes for CASSQGVGGGTDTQYF.

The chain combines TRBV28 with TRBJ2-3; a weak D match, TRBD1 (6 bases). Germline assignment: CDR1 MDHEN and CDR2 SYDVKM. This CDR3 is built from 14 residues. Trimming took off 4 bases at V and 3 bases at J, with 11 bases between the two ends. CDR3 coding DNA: TGTGCCAGCAGTTCCCGAGGGGGAACAGATACGCAGTATTTT. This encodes CASSSRGGTDTQYF.